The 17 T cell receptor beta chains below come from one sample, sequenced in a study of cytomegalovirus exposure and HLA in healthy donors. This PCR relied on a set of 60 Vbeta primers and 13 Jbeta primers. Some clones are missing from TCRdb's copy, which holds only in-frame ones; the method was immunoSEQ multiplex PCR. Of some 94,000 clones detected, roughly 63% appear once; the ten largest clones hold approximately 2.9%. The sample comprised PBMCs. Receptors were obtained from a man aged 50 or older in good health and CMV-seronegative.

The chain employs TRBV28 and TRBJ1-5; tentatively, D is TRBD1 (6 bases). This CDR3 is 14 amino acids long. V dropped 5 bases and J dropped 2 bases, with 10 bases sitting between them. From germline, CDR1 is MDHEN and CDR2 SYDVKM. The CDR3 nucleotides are TGTGCCAGCAGTGACAGGTGGGGCAATCAGCCCCAGCATTTT. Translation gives CASSDRWGNQPQHF. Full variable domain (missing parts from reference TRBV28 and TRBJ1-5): DVKVTQSSRYLVKRTGEKVFLECVQDMDHENMFWYRQDPGLGLRLIYFSYDVKMKEKGDIPEGYSVSREKKERFSLILESASTNQTSMYLCASSDRWGNQPQHFGDGTRLSIL.

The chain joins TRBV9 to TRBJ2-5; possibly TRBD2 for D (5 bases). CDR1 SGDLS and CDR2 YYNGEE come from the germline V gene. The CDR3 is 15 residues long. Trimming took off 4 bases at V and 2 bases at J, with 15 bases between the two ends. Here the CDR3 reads CASSHGQLVQETQYF. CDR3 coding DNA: TGTGCCAGCAGCCATGGGCAACTAGTTCAAGAGACCCAGTACTTC.

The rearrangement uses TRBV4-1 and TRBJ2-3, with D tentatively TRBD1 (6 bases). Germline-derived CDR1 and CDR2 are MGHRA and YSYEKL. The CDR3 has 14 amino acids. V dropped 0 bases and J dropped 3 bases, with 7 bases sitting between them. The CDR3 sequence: CASSQDRGTDTQYF. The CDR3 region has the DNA TGCGCCAGCAGCCAAGACAGGGGTACAGATACGCAGTATTTT.

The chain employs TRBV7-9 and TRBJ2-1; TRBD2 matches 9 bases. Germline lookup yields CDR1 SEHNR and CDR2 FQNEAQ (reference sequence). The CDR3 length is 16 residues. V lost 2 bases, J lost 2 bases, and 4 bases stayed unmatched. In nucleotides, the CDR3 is TGTGCCAGCAGCTTATTCTTAGCGGGGGCCTACAATGAGCAGTTCTTC. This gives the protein CASSLFLAGAYNEQFF.

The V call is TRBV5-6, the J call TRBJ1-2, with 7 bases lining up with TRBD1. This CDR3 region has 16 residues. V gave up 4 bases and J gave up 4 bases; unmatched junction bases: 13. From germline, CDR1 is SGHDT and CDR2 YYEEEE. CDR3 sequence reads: CASSPMSLGTAYGYTF. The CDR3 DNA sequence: TGTGCCAGCAGCCCAATGTCGCTGGGGACAGCCTATGGCTACACCTTC.

The CDR3 DNA follows: TGTGCCAGCAGTGGGGGGGACTTTTATAGCAATCAGCCCCAGCATTTT. This translates into CASSGGDFYSNQPQHF. The chain employs TRBV25-1 and TRBJ1-5; tentative D call: TRBD1 (5 bases). Germline V gene sequence: CDR1 MGHDK, CDR2 SYGVNS. This CDR3 is 16 amino acids long. Trimming left V 4 bases short and J 0 bases short, with 13 bases between.

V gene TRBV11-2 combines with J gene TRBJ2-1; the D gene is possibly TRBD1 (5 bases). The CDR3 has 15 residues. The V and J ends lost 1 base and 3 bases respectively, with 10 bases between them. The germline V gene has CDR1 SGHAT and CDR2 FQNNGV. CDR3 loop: CASSLVRTLYNEQFF. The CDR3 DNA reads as TGTGCCAGCAGCTTAGTTAGGACACTCTACAATGAGCAGTTCTTC.

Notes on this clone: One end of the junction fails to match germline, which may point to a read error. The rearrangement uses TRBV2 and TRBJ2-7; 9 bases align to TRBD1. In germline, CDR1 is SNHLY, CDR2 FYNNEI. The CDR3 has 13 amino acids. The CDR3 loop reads CASSPGTGRRQRF. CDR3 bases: TGTGCCAGCAGCCCGGGGACAGGGCGCCGACAGCGCTTC.

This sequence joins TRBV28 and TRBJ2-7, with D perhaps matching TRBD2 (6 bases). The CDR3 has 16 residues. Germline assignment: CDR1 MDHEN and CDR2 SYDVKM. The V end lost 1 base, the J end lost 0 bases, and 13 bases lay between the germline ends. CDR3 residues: CASSLSGGTCSYEQYF. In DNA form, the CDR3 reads TGTGCCAGCAGTTTATCAGGCGGGACTTGCTCCTACGAGCAGTACTTC.

The CDR3 sequence: CASRDSKPPTPTDTQYF. In nucleotides, the CDR3 is TGTGCCAGCCGGGACAGCAAGCCTCCGACACCCACAGATACGCAGTATTTT. The V call is TRBV6-4, the J call TRBJ2-3; 7 bases map to TRBD1. The CDR3 consists of 17 residues. Germline trimming cut 8 bases from V and 2 bases from J; bases unmatched to any gene: 16. Germline CDR1 is MRHNA and CDR2 is SNTAGT.

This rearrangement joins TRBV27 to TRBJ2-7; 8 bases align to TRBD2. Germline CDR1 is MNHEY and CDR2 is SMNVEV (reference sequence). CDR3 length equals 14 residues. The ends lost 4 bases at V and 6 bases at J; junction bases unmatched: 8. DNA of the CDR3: TGTGCCAGCAGTTATAAAGCGGGGGCCATCGAGCAGTACTTC. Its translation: CASSYKAGAIEQYF.

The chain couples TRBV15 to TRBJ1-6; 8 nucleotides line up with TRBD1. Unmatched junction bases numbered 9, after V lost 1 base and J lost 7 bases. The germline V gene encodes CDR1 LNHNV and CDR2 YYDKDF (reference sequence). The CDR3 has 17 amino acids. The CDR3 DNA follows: TGTGCCACCAGCAGAGGAGACAGGGGCGTGTTCAATTCACCCCTCCACTTT. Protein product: CATSRGDRGVFNSPLHF.

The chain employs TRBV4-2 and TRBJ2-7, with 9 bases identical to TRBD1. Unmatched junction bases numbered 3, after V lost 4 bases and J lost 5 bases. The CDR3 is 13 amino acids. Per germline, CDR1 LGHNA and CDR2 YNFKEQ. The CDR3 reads CASSPDRGDEQYF. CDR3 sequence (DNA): TGTGCCAGCAGCCCGGACAGGGGTGACGAGCAGTACTTC.

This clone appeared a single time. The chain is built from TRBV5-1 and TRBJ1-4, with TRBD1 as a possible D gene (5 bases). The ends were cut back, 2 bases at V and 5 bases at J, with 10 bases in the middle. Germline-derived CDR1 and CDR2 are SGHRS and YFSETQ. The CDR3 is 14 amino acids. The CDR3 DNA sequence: TGCGCCAGCAGCTTTATGGGGCAAAATGAAAAACTGTTTTTT. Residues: CASSFMGQNEKLFF.

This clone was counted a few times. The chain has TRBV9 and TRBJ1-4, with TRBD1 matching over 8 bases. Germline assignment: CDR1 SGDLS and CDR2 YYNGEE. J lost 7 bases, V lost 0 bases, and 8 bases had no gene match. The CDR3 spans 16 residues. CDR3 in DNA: TGTGCCAGCAGCGTAGCTGAGGGACAGGCTGCTGAAAAACTGTTTTTT. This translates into CASSVAEGQAAEKLFF.

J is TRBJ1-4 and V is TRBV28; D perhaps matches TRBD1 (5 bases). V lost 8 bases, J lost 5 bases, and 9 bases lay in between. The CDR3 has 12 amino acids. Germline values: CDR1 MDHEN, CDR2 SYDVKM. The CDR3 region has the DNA TGTGCCAGCGGGCAGGGCAATGAAAAACTGTTTTTT. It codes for CASGQGNEKLFF.

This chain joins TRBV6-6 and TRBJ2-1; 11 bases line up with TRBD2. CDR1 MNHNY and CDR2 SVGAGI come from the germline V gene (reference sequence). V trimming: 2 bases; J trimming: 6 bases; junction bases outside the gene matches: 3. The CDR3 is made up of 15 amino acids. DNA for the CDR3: TGTGCCAGCAGTTACGCACTAGCGGGGGCCAATGAGCAGTTCTTC. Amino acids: CASSYALAGANEQFF.